Each of the 9 T cell receptor beta chains below was sequenced from the same sample in a study of blood T cell repertoires in COVID-19 (dated by TCRdb to 2018 to 2021). Libraries were prepared through the immunoSEQ multiplex PCR assay. TCRdb mirrors the immuneACCESS table, restricted to in-frame sequences. Some clones are absent from its copies; in checked studies, under half trace to an unresolved V gene, and the reason for the others is unknown. The sample profile shows about 480,000 clones; roughly 91% of them were found once. The ten most abundant clones make up 4% to 5.5% of the sample. Material: peripheral blood. Source of these receptors: a woman in her twenties or thirties with acute or convalescent COVID-19.

The chain is built from TRBV28 and TRBJ2-1; 8 nucleotides align to TRBD1. The V and J ends lost 8 bases and 13 bases, in that order; junction bases with no gene match: 4. The CDR3 covers 10 residues. Germline-derived CDR1 and CDR2 are MDHEN and SYDVKM. CDR3 coding DNA: TGTGCCAGCGGACAGGGCCAACAGTTCTTC. It is translated as CASGQGQQFF.

This chain connects TRBV19 to TRBJ2-7, with D uncertain. CDR1 is LNHDA, CDR2 SQIVND, per germline (reference sequence). The CDR3 extends over 13 amino acids. Trimming removed 7 bases at V and 3 bases at J, with 13 bases between. CDR3 sequence (DNA): TGTGCCAGTATTGGGCCACCCCTCTACGAGCAGTACTTC. This sequence encodes CASIGPPLYEQYF.

The V call is TRBV7-9, the J call TRBJ1-1; no clear D. The CDR3 consists of 13 residues. Trimming cost V 7 bases and J 1 base, with 10 bases left between them. Germline V gene lookup returns CDR1 SEHNR and CDR2 FQNEAQ (reference sequence). CDR3 sequence (DNA): TGTGCCAGCACCCTAACTGGGAACACTGAAGCTTTCTTT. This encodes CASTLTGNTEAFF.

The V gene is TRBV30, the J gene TRBJ1-1; D possibly corresponds to TRBD1 (5 bases). This CDR3 is built from 15 residues. Trimming removed 3 bases from V and 5 bases from J, with 19 bases in between. Germline V lookup: CDR1 GTSNPN, CDR2 SVGIG (reference sequence). The CDR3 DNA reads TGTGCCTGGAGCCTCCTCGGAGGGGCTGGGACTGAAGCTTTCTTT. This sequence encodes CAWSLLGGAGTEAFF.

The chain recombines TRBV6-5 with TRBJ2-2; D may be TRBD2 (6 bases). The germline V and J ends were trimmed by 6 bases and 3 bases, with 8 bases remaining between them. The CDR3 is 13 residues long. Germline lookup yields CDR1 MNHEY and CDR2 SVGAGI. The CDR3 coding sequence is TGTGCCAGCAGATGGGGGGACACCGGGGAGCTGTTTTTT. Translated, it gives CASRWGDTGELFF.

This clone was detected once. The genes are TRBV27 and TRBJ1-5; 7 bases are shared with TRBD1. This CDR3 spans 14 amino acids. CDR1 MNHEY and CDR2 SMNVEV come from the germline V gene (reference sequence). V shed 3 bases, J shed 3 bases, and the junction held 2 bases outside the gene matches. The CDR3 sequence is CASSFGTDNQPQHF. The DNA for the CDR3 is TGTGCCAGCAGTTTCGGGACAGACAATCAGCCCCAGCATTTT.

The chain is built from TRBV6-4 and TRBJ2-3; possible D gene TRBD2, 5 bases. Germline CDR1 and CDR2: MRHNA and SNTAGT. The CDR3 has 15 amino acids. V shed 3 bases and J shed 2 bases, with 12 bases lying between them. The CDR3 DNA sequence: TGTGCCAGCAGTGATCAGCGGCCTTACACAGATACGCAGTATTTT. Amino acid sequence: CASSDQRPYTDTQYF.

The chain has TRBV6-5 and TRBJ2-2; TRBD2 matches at 8 bases. The germline CDR1 and CDR2 sequences are MNHEY and SVGAGI. V gave up 7 bases and J gave up 5 bases; unmatched junction bases: 9. The CDR3 is made up of 15 amino acids. CDR3 nucleotide sequence: TGTGCCAGCACCGAGCGGGGGCTTTGGACCGGGGAGCTGTTTTTT. Residues: CASTERGLWTGELFF.

V usage is TRBV7-9 and J usage is TRBJ2-2; D call uncertain. The length of the CDR3 is 15 residues. V was pared by 6 bases and J by 6 bases, with 17 bases between. Germline CDR1 is SEHNR and CDR2 is FQNEAQ (reference sequence). The CDR3 DNA reads TGTGCCAGCAGTCATGACCTGGGCTTTCCCGGGGAGCTGTTTTTT. Protein sequence: CASSHDLGFPGELFF. Drawing the rest from reference TRBV7-9 and TRBJ2-2, the complete variable domain is DTGVSQNPRHKITKRGQNVTFRCDPISEHNRLYWYRQTLGQGPEFLTYFQNEAQLEKSRLLSDRFSAERPKGSFSTLEIQRTEQGDSAMYLCASSHDLGFPGELFFGEGSRLTVL.